The following is a TCR beta chain sequence with its context. The antigen this receptor binds is unknown. No quality values exist for individual bases; no much larger clone is one base distant. The cohort consisted of 600 to 700 healthy bone marrow donors. At the time of sampling, all cohort members were nominally healthy, though unrecorded immune exposures were likely present. The donor tested CMV seronegative and was one of the 352 seronegative cohort members. A peripheral blood sample was provided by each donor, and peripheral blood mononuclear cells were used for TCR beta sequencing. Genomic DNA was extracted from the blood cell samples with the Qiagen DNeasy Blood Extraction Kit. The source of the sample is a study of cytomegalovirus exposure and HLA in healthy donors (dated by TCRdb to 2015 to 2018). In the study overall: An earlier analysis of some 600 of the donors reported 276 Gb of sequence data and some 110 million unique TCR beta sequences obtained from approximately 180 million T cells. An early release that covered about 640 HLA-typed donors contained approximately 300 gigabases of sequencing data and 70 million to 100 million unique TCR sequences. The genetic ancestry cluster associated with self-reported Caucasian donors included about four fifths of the 350 to 500 genotyped donors. The study aimed to test whether cataloging public T cell receptors could reveal signatures of past pathogen exposure. The study profiled the T cell repertoires of 500 to 800 subjects by immunosequencing and related them to cytomegalovirus serostatus. In addition to the first cohort of approximately 650 subjects, a separate validation cohort of over 90 different subjects was used. High-throughput TCR immunosequencing, statistical association of individual TCRs with disease status, and machine learning were combined to predict cytomegalovirus infection status. A later analysis re-analyzed previously published TCR beta repertoires from approximately 670 donors and added high-resolution HLA genotyping to study TCR occurrence patterns. In the later analysis, no new phenotypic data were used to find candidate immune exposures; instead, reliance was placed on TCR beta sequences and their occurrence across donors. An earlier analysis of approximately 640 of the donors applied high-throughput TCR beta sequencing to assess whether each TCR beta V gene segment acted as functional or pseudogenic. Donor age, sex, ethnicity and CMV serostatus were compiled alongside the repertoire data. A later genetic analysis used genome-wide SNP genotypes for about three fifths of the 666 donors, treating that subset as a discovery cohort. Every discovery cohort repertoire had been produced on one sequencing platform. HLA typing included class I and class II loci at four-digit resolution. The number of donors typed differed by locus, with 629-630 for A, B, C, DRB1 and DQB1, roughly 520 for DQA1, about 610 for DPA1, and approximately 470 for DPB1. About five DR-DQ haplotypes were handled as single units for association and clustering because linkage in the cohort was strong. Among 300 to 500 genotyped donors of the cohort, an average of roughly 230,000 unique TCR beta nucleotide sequences was sequenced per donor, of which about 18% were non-productive.

Counted from cysteine to phenylalanine, this CDR3 has 14 amino acids. This entry keeps only the CDR3 DNA: 42 bases, framed from base 1. In the germline V gene, CDR1 corresponds to SGHAT and CDR2 to FQNNGV. Trimming takes 7 bases from V and 2 bases from J, and the germline ends sit 14 bases apart. To prepare the library, the immunoSEQ multiplex PCR assay was applied. For the multiplex PCR, a mixture combining 60 forward primers for TCR Vbeta segments and 13 reverse primers for TCR Jbeta segments was used. The CDR3 region of rearranged TCR beta genes was amplified from genomic DNA with a multiplex PCR assay. Amplified TCR beta libraries were sequenced as 87-base-pair reads on the Illumina HiSeq System. As for the authors' bioinformatics: Across the 670 or so repertoires, a later analysis counted tens of millions of unique TCR beta chains, some 11 million of which were shared by at least two donors. Raw reads were error-corrected and collapsed into unique sequences with a nearest-neighbor algorithm that merged closely related sequences to remove PCR and sequencing errors. To assign V, D and J gene segments, CDR3 sequences were aligned to IMGT reference sequences. Each retained sequence needed at least a six-nucleotide match to both a V gene segment and a J gene segment. Rearrangements were classified as productive when the CDR3 lacked stop codons and remained in frame with V and J, and all other rearrangements were classified as non-productive. CDR3 was defined by IMGT convention, running from the second conserved V-encoded cysteine to the conserved J-encoded phenylalanine. Sequences without an unambiguous match to a single V gene segment were excluded from the earlier analysis of a few hundred of the donors. An earlier analysis of 450 to 650 of the donors called V segments functional above 56.7% productive rearrangements and segregating when the between-donor standard deviation exceeded 5%. A statistical classification framework was built to diagnose cytomegalovirus status from the catalog of TCR beta chain sequences. V and J gene assignment, in a later analysis, came from comparing TCR nucleotide sequences with IMGT/GENE-DB human TR gene sequences. A later analysis assigned CDR3 sequences and most-parsimonious VDJ recombination scenarios with the TCRdist pipeline. A later analysis defined each TCR beta chain by its CDR3 amino acid sequence plus V-gene family, and excluded reads lacking a unique V-gene family. A later analysis removed 500 to 600 highly shared, low-generation-probability nucleotide sequences to deal with suspected cross-contamination and a sequencing artifact. For each public chain, a later analysis derived a clonal expansion index from normalized ranks of inferred template counts within each repertoire. A later analysis computed generation probabilities with a VDJ recombination model fitted to out-of-frame rearrangements, and checked the results against IGoR. In a later analysis, TCR-TCR, TCR-HLA and TCR-CMV co-occurrence was scored with hypergeometric tests, and a repertoire-size bias correction was applied to TCR pairs. In a later analysis, false discovery rates were estimated by permuting HLA or CMV assignments 20 times. In a later analysis, co-occurring TCRs were grouped with DBSCAN, and TCRdist sequence similarity was added when clustering was performed within HLA-allele-positive subsets. For co-occurrence clustering, repertoires with fewer than 30,000 or more than 120,000 public chains were excluded, along with roughly 5 repertoires with anomalous nucleotide sharing. TCRdb re-hosts the immuneACCESS table, in-frame sequences only. Its copies lack some clones; in the studies checked, an unresolved V gene accounts for under half of them, and the cause for the rest is not known. V and J calls and clone size follow that table, whereas D and trimming were derived from the DNA. Within this sample are tens of thousands of clones, with about four fifths of them counted one time only. The ten most abundant clones make up approximately 8.5% of the sample.

General findings and caveats noted by the study authors: It was suggested by the authors that the approach could potentially be generalized to other disease states and immunological phenotypes. Some IMGT-functional V segments, including TRBV6-2 and TRBV6-3, could not be distinguished by the 87-base-pair reads and were therefore excluded. In this cohort, only TCR beta chains were sequenced, and detectable features were limited by the absence of alpha or paired-chain data. An earlier analysis of approximately 570 of the donors showed that most TCR beta V segments appeared in productive rearrangements either about 90% or about 30% of the time, which broadly matched IMGT annotations. In vitro tests confirmed that a few of the cytomegalovirus-associated TCR beta chains recognize cytomegalovirus antigens. The presence/absence analyses assumed that sequencing depth was roughly uniform across donors, and that assumption may not be true. A total of 150 or so TCR beta chains were listed by the study as associated with cytomegalovirus. A later analysis associated 15,000 to 20,000 TCR beta sequences with specific HLA alleles at a false discovery rate of 0.05. A cluster of highly shared sequence variants was judged likely to represent a technical artifact of the sequencing pipeline. In a later analysis, TCR association rates were found to vary across HLA loci, with the most associated TCRs seen for DRB1 alleles and the fewest for HLA-C alleles. Linkage disequilibrium might explain the correlated functional status among segregating V segments, but an unknown experimental factor could not be ruled out. A later analysis found that HLA-associated TCR beta chains were more clonally expanded and had lower generation probabilities than equally common non-associated chains. Roughly 17 rarely observed V segments, including chromosome 9 orphons, were excluded from the earlier analysis of approximately 600 of the donors because counts were too low. A later analysis found that most CMV-associated TCR beta chains appeared HLA-restricted, with HLA associations seemingly driven largely by CMV exposure. A further reported finding was that TCR beta sequences accurately predicted the HLA-A and HLA-B alleles for most subjects in the first cohort. When HLA alleles, especially DR and DQ, strongly co-occurred, attributing TCR associations to individual alleles was difficult. A later genetic analysis associated a missense DCLRE1C variant with V-gene and J-gene trimming of TCR beta chains, and an independent cohort replicated the association. Because some donors lacked HLA typing at each locus, the association tests relied only on the typed subset. Several of the top co-occurrence clusters appeared to be linked to parvovirus B19, influenza, CMV and Epstein-Barr virus, according to a later analysis. The classifier was reported to diagnose cytomegalovirus status with high specificity and sensitivity in both the original cohort and the validation cohort. CMV serostatus was the only immune exposure information available for the cohort. Most TCR sequences were seen in very few donors, while some public TCRs were found in many individuals. In a later genetic analysis, fewer N-insertions in productive TCRs were reported among donors in an Asian-associated ancestry cluster than the roughly 670-donor mean.

The receptor comes from a woman between 40 and 50 years old in good health and CMV-seronegative. The material sequenced was PBMCs. The chain is made from TRBV11-2 and TRBJ1-1; the D gene lacks a confident call. The CDR3 region has the sequence CASTPRGINTEAFF. The sequenced DNA: TGTGCCAGCACCCCCCGGGGTATAAACACTGAAGCTTTCTTT.